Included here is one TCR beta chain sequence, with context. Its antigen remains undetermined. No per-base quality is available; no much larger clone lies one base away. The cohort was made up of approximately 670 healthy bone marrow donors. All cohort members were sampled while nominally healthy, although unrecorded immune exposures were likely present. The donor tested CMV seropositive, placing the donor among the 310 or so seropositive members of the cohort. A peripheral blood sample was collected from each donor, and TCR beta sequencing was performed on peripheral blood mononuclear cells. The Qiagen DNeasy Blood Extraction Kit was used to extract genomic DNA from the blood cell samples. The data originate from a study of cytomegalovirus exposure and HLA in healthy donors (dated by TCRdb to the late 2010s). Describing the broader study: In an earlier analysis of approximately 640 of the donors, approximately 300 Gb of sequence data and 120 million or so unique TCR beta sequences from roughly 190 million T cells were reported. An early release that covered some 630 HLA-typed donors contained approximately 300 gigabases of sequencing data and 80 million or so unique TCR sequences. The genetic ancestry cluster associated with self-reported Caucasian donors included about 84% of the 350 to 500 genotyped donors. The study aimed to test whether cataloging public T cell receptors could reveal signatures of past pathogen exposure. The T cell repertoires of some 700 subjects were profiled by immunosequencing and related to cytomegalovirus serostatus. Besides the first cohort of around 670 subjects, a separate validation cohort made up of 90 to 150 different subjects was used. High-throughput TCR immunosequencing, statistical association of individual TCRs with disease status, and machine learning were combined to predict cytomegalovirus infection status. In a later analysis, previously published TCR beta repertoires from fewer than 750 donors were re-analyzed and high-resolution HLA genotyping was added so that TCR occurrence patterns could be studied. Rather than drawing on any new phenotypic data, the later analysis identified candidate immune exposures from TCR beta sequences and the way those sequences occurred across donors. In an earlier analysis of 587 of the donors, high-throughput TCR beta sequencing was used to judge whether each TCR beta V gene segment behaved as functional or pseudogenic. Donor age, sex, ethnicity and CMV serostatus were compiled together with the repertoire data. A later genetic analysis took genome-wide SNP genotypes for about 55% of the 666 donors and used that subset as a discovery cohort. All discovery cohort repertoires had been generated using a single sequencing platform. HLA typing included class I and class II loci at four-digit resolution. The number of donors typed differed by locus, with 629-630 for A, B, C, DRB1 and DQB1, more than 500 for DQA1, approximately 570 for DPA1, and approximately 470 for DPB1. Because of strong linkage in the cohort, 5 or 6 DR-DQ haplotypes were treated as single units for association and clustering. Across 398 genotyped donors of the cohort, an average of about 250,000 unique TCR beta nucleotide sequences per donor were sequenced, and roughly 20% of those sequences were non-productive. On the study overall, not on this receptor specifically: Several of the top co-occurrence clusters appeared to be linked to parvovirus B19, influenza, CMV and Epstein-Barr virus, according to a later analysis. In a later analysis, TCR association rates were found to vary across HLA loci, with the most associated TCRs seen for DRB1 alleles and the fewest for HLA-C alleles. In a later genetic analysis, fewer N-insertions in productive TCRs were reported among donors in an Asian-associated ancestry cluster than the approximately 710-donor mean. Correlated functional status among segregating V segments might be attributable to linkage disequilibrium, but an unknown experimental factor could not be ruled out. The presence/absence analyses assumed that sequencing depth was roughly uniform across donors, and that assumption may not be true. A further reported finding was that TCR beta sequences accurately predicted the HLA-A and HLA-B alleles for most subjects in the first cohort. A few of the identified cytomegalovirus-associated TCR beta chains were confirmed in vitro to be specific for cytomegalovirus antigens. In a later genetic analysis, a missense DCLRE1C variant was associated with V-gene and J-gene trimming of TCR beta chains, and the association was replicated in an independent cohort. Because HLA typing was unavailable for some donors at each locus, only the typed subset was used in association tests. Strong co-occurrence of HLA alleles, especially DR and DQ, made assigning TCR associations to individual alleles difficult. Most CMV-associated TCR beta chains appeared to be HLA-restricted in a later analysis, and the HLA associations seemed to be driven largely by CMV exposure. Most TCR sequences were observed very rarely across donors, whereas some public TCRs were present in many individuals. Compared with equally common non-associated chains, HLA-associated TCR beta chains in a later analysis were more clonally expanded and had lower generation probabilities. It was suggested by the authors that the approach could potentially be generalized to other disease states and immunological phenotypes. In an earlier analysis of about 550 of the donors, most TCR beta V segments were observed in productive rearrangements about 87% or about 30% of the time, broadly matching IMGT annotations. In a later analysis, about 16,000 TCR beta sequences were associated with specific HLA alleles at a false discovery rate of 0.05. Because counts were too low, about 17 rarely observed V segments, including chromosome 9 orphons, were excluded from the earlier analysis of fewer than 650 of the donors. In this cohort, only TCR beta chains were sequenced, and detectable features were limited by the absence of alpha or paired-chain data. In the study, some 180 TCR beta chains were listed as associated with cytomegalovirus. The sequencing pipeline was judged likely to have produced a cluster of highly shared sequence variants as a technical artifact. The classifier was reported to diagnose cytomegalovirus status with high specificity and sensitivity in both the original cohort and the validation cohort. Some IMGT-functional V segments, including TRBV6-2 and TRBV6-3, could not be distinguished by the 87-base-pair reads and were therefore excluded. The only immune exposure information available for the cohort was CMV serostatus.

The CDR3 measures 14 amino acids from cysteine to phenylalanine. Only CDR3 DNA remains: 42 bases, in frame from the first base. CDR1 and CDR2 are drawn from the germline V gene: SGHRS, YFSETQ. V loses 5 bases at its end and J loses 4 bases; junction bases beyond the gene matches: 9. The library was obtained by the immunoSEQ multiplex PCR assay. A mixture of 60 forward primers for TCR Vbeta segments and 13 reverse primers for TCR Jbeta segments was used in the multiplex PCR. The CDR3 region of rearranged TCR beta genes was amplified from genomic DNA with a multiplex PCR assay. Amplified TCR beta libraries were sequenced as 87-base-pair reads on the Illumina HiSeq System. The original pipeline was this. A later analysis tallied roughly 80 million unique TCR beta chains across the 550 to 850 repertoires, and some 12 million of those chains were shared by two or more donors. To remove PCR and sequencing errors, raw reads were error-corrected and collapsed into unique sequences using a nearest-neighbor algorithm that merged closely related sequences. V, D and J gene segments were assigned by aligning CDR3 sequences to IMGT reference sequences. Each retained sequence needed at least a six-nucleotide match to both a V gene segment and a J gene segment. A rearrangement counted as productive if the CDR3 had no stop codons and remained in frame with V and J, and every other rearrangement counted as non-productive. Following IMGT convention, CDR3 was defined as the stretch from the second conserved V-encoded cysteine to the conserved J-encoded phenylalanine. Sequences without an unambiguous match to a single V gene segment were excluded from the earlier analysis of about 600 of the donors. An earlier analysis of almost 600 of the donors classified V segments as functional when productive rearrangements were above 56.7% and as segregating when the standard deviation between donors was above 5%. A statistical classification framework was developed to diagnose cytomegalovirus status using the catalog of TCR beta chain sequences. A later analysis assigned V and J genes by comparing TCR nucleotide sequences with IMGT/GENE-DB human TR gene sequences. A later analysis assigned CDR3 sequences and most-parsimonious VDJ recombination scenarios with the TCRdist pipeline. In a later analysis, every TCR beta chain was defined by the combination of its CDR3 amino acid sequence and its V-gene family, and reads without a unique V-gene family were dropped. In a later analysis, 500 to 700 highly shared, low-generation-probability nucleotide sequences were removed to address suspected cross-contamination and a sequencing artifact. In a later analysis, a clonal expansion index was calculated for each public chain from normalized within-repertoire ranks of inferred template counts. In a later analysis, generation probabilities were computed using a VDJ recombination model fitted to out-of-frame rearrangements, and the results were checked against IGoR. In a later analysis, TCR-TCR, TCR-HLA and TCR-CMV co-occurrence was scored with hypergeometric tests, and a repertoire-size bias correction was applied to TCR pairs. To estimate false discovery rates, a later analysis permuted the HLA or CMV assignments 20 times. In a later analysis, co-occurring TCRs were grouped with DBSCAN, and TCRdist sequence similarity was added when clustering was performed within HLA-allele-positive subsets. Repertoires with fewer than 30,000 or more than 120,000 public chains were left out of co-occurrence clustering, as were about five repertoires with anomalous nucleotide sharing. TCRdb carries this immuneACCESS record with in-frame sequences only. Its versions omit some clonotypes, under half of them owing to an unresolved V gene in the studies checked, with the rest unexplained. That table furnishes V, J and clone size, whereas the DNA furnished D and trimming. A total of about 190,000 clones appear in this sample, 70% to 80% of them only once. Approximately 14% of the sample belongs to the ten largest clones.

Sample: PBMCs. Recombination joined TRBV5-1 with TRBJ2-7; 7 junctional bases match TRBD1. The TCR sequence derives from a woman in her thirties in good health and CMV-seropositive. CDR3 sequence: CASRGGSEGYEQYF. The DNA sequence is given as TGCGCCAGCAGAGGGGGCTCCGAGGGATACGAGCAGTACTTC.